Detailed here is one T cell receptor beta chain. Antigen unknown. The protocol was immunoSEQ multiplex PCR, while the TCRdb copy is restricted to in-frame clones and leaves out a portion. The sample holds about 5,500 clones, about two thirds seen once. The CDR3 length is 12 residues. The V segment lost 7 bases and the J segment 4 bases; nucleotides outside the gene matches: 1. Germline V gene sequence: CDR1 SNHLY, CDR2 FYNNEI. The data were obtained in a study of CD8 T cell repertoires and HIV-1 epitope variants. Overall study: Tested: three Gag epitope families, Nef HW9 and YT9.

This sequence originates from a male donor with HIV. Sequencing input: cultured CD8+ T cells derived from PBMCs. The genes are TRBV2 and TRBJ1-3; TRBD1 aligns across 7 bases. CDR3 DNA sequence: TGTGCCAGCACGACAGGGGGAAACACCATATATTTT. Translated: CASTTGGNTIYF.